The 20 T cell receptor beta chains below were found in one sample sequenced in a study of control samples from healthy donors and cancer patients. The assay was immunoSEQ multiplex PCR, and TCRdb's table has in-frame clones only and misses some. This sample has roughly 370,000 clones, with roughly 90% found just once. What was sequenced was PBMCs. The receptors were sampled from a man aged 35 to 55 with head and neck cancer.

This CDR3 reads CASSEERAGHEKLFF. For the CDR3, the DNA is TGTGCCAGCAGTGAAGAGAGGGCAGGACATGAAAAACTGTTTTTT. This chain joins TRBV6-1 and TRBJ1-4; no definite D call. The ends were cut back, 1 base at V and 6 bases at J, with 12 bases in the middle. The germline gives CDR1 MNHNS, CDR2 SASEGT. The CDR3 covers 15 residues.

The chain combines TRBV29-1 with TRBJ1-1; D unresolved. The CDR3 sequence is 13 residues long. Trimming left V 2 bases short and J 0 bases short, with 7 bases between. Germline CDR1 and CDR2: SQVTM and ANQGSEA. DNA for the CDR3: TGCAGCGTTGAACAGTCCATGAACACTGAAGCTTTCTTT. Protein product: CSVEQSMNTEAFF. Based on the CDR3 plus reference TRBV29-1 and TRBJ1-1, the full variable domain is SAVISQKPSRDICQRGTSLTIQCQVDSQVTMMFWYRQQPGQSLTLIATANQGSEATYESGFVIDKFPISRPNLTFSTLTVSNMSPEDSSIYLCSVEQSMNTEAFFGQGTRLTVV.

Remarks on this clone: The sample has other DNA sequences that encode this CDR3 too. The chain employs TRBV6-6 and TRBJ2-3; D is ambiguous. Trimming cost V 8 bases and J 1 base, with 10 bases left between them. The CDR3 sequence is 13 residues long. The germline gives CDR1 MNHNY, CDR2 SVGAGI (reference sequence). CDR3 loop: CASSSPGTDTQYF. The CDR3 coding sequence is TGTGCCAGCTCGTCCCCGGGCACAGATACGCAGTATTTT.

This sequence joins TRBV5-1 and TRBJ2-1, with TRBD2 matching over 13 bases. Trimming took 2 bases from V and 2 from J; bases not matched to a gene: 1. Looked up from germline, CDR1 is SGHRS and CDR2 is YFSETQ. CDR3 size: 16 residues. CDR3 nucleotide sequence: TGCGCCAGCAGCTTTACTAGCGGGGGGGCCTACAATGAGCAGTTCTTC. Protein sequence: CASSFTSGGAYNEQFF.

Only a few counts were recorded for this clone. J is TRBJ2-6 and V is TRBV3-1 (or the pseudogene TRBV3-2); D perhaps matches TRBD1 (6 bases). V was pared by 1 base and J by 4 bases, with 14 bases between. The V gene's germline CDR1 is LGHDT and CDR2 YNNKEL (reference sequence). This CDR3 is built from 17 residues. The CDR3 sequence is CASSQVISGAGANVLTF. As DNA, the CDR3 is TGTGCCAGCAGCCAAGTTATATCAGGGGCCGGGGCCAACGTCCTGACTTTC.

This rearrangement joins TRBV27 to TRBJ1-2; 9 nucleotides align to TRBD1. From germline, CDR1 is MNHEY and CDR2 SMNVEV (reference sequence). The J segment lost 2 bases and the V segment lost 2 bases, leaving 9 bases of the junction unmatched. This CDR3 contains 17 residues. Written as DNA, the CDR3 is TGTGCCAGCAGTTTAAATCCCAGGACAGGGGAGAACTATGGCTACACCTTC. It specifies CASSLNPRTGENYGYTF.

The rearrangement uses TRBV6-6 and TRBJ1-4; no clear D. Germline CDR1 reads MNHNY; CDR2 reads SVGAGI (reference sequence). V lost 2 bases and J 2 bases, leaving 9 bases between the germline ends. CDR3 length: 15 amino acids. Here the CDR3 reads CASSYAPGTNEKLFF. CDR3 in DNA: TGTGCCAGCAGTTACGCCCCCGGGACTAATGAAAAACTGTTTTTT.

The CDR3 region is CASSPRTPRDSGELFF. The DNA of the CDR3 is TGTGCCAGCAGTCCGCGGACCCCCAGGGATTCGGGGGAGCTGTTTTTT. The chain is built from TRBV28 and TRBJ2-2; D may be TRBD1 (5 bases). Germline CDR1 MDHEN, CDR2 SYDVKM. V was clipped by 5 bases and J by 8 bases, with 21 bases between them. The CDR3 length is 16 residues. Variable domain in full (rest from reference TRBV28 and TRBJ2-2): DVKVTQSSRYLVKRTGEKVFLECVQDMDHENMFWYRQDPGLGLRLIYFSYDVKMKEKGDIPEGYSVSREKKERFSLILESASTNQTSMYLCASSPRTPRDSGELFFGEGSRLTVL.

CDR3: CASSEWQGGSNEQFF. The CDR3, as DNA: TGCGCCAGCAGTGAGTGGCAGGGAGGGAGTAATGAGCAGTTCTTC. V gene TRBV10-1 combines with J gene TRBJ2-1, with 7 positions matching TRBD2. V trimming: 1 base; J trimming: 7 bases; junction bases outside the gene matches: 7. The CDR3 has 15 amino acids. Germline lookup yields CDR1 WNHNN and CDR2 SYGVQD (reference sequence).

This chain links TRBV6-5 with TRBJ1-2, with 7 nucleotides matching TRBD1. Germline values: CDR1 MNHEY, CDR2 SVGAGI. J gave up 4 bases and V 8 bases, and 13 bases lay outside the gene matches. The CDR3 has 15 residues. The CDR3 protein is CASGDPRGEGYGYTF. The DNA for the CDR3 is TGTGCCAGCGGGGATCCCAGGGGGGAGGGCTATGGCTACACCTTC.

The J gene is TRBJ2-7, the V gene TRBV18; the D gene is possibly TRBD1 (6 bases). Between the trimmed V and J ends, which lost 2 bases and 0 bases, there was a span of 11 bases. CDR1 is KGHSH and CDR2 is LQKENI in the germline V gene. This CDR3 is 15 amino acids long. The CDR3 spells CASSPETGPSYEQYF. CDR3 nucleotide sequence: TGTGCCAGCTCACCAGAGACAGGACCCTCCTACGAGCAGTACTTC.

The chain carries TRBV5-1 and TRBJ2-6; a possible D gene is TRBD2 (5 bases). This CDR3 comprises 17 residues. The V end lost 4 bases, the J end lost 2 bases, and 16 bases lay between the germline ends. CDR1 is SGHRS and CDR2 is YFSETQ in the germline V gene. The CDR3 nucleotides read TGCGCCAGCAGCCCGGCGGGCAGGACGGCTGGGGCCAACGTCCTGACTTTC. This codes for CASSPAGRTAGANVLTF.

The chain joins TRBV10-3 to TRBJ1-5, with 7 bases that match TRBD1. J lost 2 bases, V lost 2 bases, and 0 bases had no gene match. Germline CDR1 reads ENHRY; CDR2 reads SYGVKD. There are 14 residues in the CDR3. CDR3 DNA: TGTGCCATCAGTGAGGACAGGGGCAATCAGCCCCAGCATTTT. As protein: CAISEDRGNQPQHF.

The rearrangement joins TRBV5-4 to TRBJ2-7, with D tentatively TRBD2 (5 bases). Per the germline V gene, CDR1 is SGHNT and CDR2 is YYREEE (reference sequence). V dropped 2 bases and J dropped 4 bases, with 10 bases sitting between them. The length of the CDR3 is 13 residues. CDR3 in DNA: TGTGCCAGCAGCTTTGGGGAGAAATACGAGCAGTACTTC. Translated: CASSFGEKYEQYF.

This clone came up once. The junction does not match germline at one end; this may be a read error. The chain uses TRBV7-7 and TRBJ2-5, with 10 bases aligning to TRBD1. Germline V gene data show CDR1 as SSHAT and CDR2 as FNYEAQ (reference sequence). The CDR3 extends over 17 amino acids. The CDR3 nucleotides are TGTGCTAGCAGCCTTGGGACAGGGGCGATCTTGAGAGAGACCCAGTACTTC. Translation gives CASSLGTGAILRETQYF. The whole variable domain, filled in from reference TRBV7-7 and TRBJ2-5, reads GAGVSQSPRYKVTKRGQDVTLRCDPISSHATLYWYQQALGQGPEFLTYFNYEAQPDKSGLPSDRFSAERPEGSISTLTIQRTEQRDSAMYRCASSLGTGAILRETQYFGPGTRLLVL.

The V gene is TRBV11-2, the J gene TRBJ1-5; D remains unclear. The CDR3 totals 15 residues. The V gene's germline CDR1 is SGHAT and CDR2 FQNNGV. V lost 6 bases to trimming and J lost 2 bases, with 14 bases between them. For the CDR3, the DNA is TGTGCCAGCAGGCCGCCAGCGGTCTGCAATCAGCCCCAGCATTTT. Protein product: CASRPPAVCNQPQHF. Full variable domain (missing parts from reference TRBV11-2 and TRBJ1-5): EAGVAQSPRYKIIEKRQSVAFWCNPISGHATLYWYQQILGQGPKLLIQFQNNGVVDDSQLPKDRFSAERLKGVDSTLKIQPAKLEDSAVYLCASRPPAVCNQPQHFGDGTRLSIL.

CDR3 in amino acids: CASSYRGPSQETQYF. The CDR3, as DNA: TGTGCCAGCAGTTACAGGGGACCCTCCCAAGAGACCCAGTACTTC. The rearrangement links TRBV6-5 to TRBJ2-5; D is tentatively TRBD1 or TRBD2 (5 bases each). This CDR3 is 15 amino acids long. Between the trimmed V and J ends, which lost 2 bases and 1 base, there was a span of 11 bases. Germline CDR1 and CDR2: MNHEY and SVGAGI.

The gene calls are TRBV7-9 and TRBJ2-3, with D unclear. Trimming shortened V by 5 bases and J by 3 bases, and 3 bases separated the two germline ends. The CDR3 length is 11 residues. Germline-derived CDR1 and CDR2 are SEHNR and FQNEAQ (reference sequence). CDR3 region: CASSKTDTQYF. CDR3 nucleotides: TGTGCCAGCAGCAAGACAGATACGCAGTATTTT.

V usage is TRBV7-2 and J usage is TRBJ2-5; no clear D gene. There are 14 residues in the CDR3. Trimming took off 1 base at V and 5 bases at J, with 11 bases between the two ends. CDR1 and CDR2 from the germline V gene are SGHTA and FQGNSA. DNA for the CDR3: TGTGCCAGCAGCTTAGGCTGGCGCAAGGAGACCCAGTACTTC. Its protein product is CASSLGWRKETQYF.

The CDR3 DNA follows: TGTGCCAGCAGCGCCACCTCCGGGACAGCAGAGACCCAGTACTTC. It is translated as CASSATSGTAETQYF. This chain joins TRBV9 and TRBJ2-5; the match to TRBD1 covers 7 bases. V was clipped by 3 bases and J by 4 bases; unmatched bases: 9. There are 15 residues in the CDR3. Germline lookup yields CDR1 SGDLS and CDR2 YYNGEE.